These 25 T cell receptor beta chains were all obtained from the same sample, sequenced in a study of blood T cell repertoires in COVID-19. Sequencing used immunoSEQ multiplex PCR; TCRdb keeps in-frame clones, though not all of them. Among 200,000 to 250,000 clones listed, about four fifths were seen once. The sample comprised PBMCs or T cells enriched from blood (not recorded which). The receptor source for this set is a woman between 40 and 50 years old with acute COVID-19.

The chain recombines TRBV28 with TRBJ2-3; tentative D call: TRBD1 (6 bases). The CDR3 contains 14 residues. Germline values: CDR1 MDHEN, CDR2 SYDVKM. The V and J ends lost 3 bases and 2 bases respectively, with 9 bases between them. In nucleotides, the CDR3 is TGTGCCAGCAGTTTTGGACAGCCCACAGATACGCAGTATTTT. Encoded protein: CASSFGQPTDTQYF.

The genes are TRBV24-1 and TRBJ2-3; possibly TRBD1 for D (6 bases). This CDR3 is built from 15 residues. CDR1 KGHDR and CDR2 SFDVKD come from the germline V gene. The V end lost 4 bases, the J end lost 2 bases, and 12 bases lay between the germline ends. The CDR3: CATSETRTDTDTQYF. CDR3 DNA sequence: TGTGCCACCAGTGAAACTAGGACAGACACAGATACGCAGTATTTT.

This clone was recorded once. The chain is built from TRBV10-2 and TRBJ1-4, with 7 nucleotides matching TRBD1. This CDR3 is built from 14 residues. CDR1 and CDR2 (germline): WSHSY, SAAADI. V lost 6 bases, J lost 8 bases, and 9 bases stayed unmatched. In nucleotides, the CDR3 is TGCGCCAGCAGGAGGGGGCGCGGGTTCGAAAAACTGTTTTTT. It encodes CASRRGRGFEKLFF.

V is TRBV27 and J is TRBJ2-3; 7 bases are shared with TRBD1. The CDR3 runs to 17 residues. Losses at the gene ends were 2 bases for V and 1 base for J; bases not matched to a gene: 9. Germline loops: CDR1 MNHEY, CDR2 SMNVEV (reference sequence). The CDR3 sequence: CASSLGRQGLRTDTQYF. The DNA for the CDR3 is TGTGCCAGCAGTTTAGGAAGACAGGGTCTTCGCACAGATACGCAGTATTTT.

This clone has only one observation. This chain connects TRBV3-1 (or the pseudogene TRBV3-2) to TRBJ2-7; D is undetermined. Germline CDR1 and CDR2: LGHDT and YNNKEL (reference sequence). The length of the CDR3 is 12 residues. V lost 1 base to trimming and J lost 3 bases, with 4 bases between them. CDR3 region: CASSQVNYEQYF. The CDR3 DNA reads as TGTGCCAGCAGCCAAGTCAACTACGAGCAGTACTTC.

The rearrangement links TRBV5-8 to TRBJ1-3, with D perhaps TRBD1 (6 bases). This CDR3 contains 14 residues. The germline V gene encodes CDR1 SGHTS and CDR2 YDEGEE. Trimming removed 2 bases from V and 5 bases from J, with 11 bases in between. DNA of the CDR3: TGTGCCAGCAGCTTAAGGACAGACAGAAACACCATATATTTT. This sequence encodes CASSLRTDRNTIYF.

The chain uses TRBV12-3 or TRBV12-4 and TRBJ1-2; TRBD1 aligns across 7 bases. The V gene end was trimmed by 1 base and the J gene end by 8 bases; junction bases not matched to a gene: 4. The CDR3 totals 13 residues. The CDR3 loop reads CASSLDRGKGYTF. The CDR3 nucleotides are TGTGCCAGCAGTTTAGACAGGGGAAAGGGCTACACCTTC.

This clone was detected only once. This chain links TRBV7-8 with TRBJ2-7; 7 bases are shared with TRBD1. CDR1 is SGHVS and CDR2 is FQNEAQ in the germline V gene. This CDR3 region has 15 residues. The V segment lost 4 bases and the J segment 2 bases; nucleotides outside the gene matches: 8. The CDR3 loop reads CASSSSGTAAYEQYF. In DNA, the CDR3 is TGTGCCAGCAGCTCATCCGGGACAGCAGCCTACGAGCAGTACTTC.

The CDR3 here is CASSARGAGERNEQFF. The CDR3 DNA reads as TGCGCCAGCAGCGCCCGGGGAGCGGGAGAGAGGAATGAGCAGTTCTTC. The chain joins TRBV10-2 to TRBJ2-1; 8 bases map to TRBD2. This CDR3 is built from 16 residues. With V trimmed by 6 bases and J by 7 bases, 14 bases remained unmatched. CDR1 and CDR2 (germline): WSHSY, SAAADI.

This chain connects TRBV5-1 to TRBJ1-5; 9 nucleotides match TRBD1. Losses at the gene ends were 4 bases for V and 4 bases for J; bases not matched to a gene: 6. CDR1 and CDR2 from the germline V gene are SGHRS and YFSETQ. CDR3 size: 15 residues. The CDR3, as DNA: TGCGCCAGCAGCCAGTCGGGACAGGGAAATCAGCCCCAGCATTTT. It translates to CASSQSGQGNQPQHF.

This clone was seen a handful of times. This chain links TRBV30 with TRBJ1-4; D might be TRBD1 (6 bases). V dropped 0 bases and J dropped 7 bases, with 12 bases sitting between them. Germline V CDR1 and CDR2: GTSNPN, SVGIG (reference sequence). The CDR3 is made up of 14 amino acids. CDR3 protein: CAWSVQGGGEKLFF. In nucleotides, the CDR3 is TGTGCCTGGAGTGTACAAGGGGGGGGTGAAAAACTGTTTTTT.

In DNA form, the CDR3 reads TGTGCCAGCGGGGCGGGAGAAGGATATACGCAGTTCTTC. It encodes CASGAGEGYTQFF. The V call is TRBV12-3 or TRBV12-4, the J call TRBJ2-1; 7 bases match TRBD2. The junction had 13 bases not matched to a gene; V was cut back by 8 bases and J by 12 bases. The CDR3 has 13 amino acids.

The chain couples TRBV19 to TRBJ1-5; D is possibly TRBD1 (6 bases). Deletions cut 8 bases from V and 1 base from J, with 12 bases between. CDR1 LNHDA and CDR2 SQIVND come from the germline V gene (reference sequence). This CDR3 spans 14 amino acids. CDR3 loop: CASQGFRSNQPQHF. The CDR3 DNA reads as TGTGCCAGTCAGGGGTTTCGGAGCAATCAGCCCCAGCATTTT.

The rearrangement links TRBV5-1 to TRBJ1-4; TRBD1 matches at 7 bases. Germline CDR1 reads SGHRS; CDR2 reads YFSETQ. The CDR3 runs 18 residues. V lost 0 bases to trimming and J lost 2 bases; unmatched junction nucleotides: 10. The CDR3 DNA reads TGCGCCAGCAGCTTGGCGGGCCAGGGGGGTCTCACTAATGAAAAACTGTTTTTT. This translates into CASSLAGQGGLTNEKLFF.

The chain links TRBV15 to TRBJ1-2; no reliable D call. V was pared by 0 bases and J by 4 bases, with 6 bases between. There are 13 residues in the CDR3. CDR1 is LNHNV, CDR2 YYDKDF, per germline (reference sequence). The CDR3 here is CATSRDLPYGYTF. DNA for the CDR3: TGTGCCACCAGCAGAGATCTCCCCTATGGCTACACCTTC.

The chain links TRBV9 to TRBJ1-1; 10 bases align to TRBD1. The CDR3 covers 13 residues. Trimming cost V 4 bases and J 8 bases; bases outside gene matches: 5. Germline V lookup: CDR1 SGDLS, CDR2 YYNGEE. In nucleotides, the CDR3 is TGTGCCAGCAGCTATGGGACAGGGGAAGAAGCTTTCTTT. It encodes CASSYGTGEEAFF.

V usage is TRBV4-1 and J usage is TRBJ1-4, with 11 bases fitting TRBD1. The germline V gene encodes CDR1 MGHRA and CDR2 YSYEKL. J lost 8 bases, V lost 2 bases, and 7 bases had no gene match. The length of the CDR3 is 16 residues. The CDR3 spells CASSQLRTGGWEKLFF. The CDR3 coding sequence is TGCGCCAGCAGCCAACTCCGGACAGGGGGCTGGGAAAAACTGTTTTTT.

The chain combines TRBV7-8 with TRBJ2-7; 10 bases are shared with TRBD1. The CDR3 consists of 13 residues. The ends lost 5 bases at V and 5 bases at J; junction bases unmatched: 3. Looked up from germline, CDR1 is SGHVS and CDR2 is FQNEAQ. CDR3 sequence reads: CASSADRGHEQYF. The DNA of the CDR3 is TGTGCCAGCAGCGCAGACAGGGGGCACGAGCAGTACTTC.

The rearrangement links TRBV10-2 to TRBJ1-2; 10 nucleotides align to TRBD1. CDR3 size: 15 residues. The germline V gene has CDR1 WSHSY and CDR2 SAAADI. Trimming removed 6 bases from V and 1 base from J; junction bases left unmatched: 5. CDR3 region: CASRPGQGNNYGYTF. The CDR3, as DNA: TGCGCCAGCAGACCGGGACAGGGGAATAACTATGGCTACACCTTC.

The J gene is TRBJ2-7, the V gene TRBV15; 8 bases map to TRBD2. CDR3 length: 14 amino acids. J gave up 6 bases and V 0 bases, and 4 bases lay outside the gene matches. The V gene's germline CDR1 is LNHNV and CDR2 YYDKDF (reference sequence). In DNA, the CDR3 is TGTGCCACCAGCAGAGATTACGCGGGGGGCGAGCAGTACTTC. This encodes CATSRDYAGGEQYF.

V is TRBV3-1 (or the pseudogene TRBV3-2) and J is TRBJ2-1, with 9 bases fitting TRBD1. CDR3 length: 15 residues. Unmatched junction bases numbered 7, after V lost 5 bases and J lost 5 bases. Per the germline V gene, CDR1 is LGHDT and CDR2 is YNNKEL (reference sequence). CDR3 in DNA: TGTGCCAGCAGCGCGGGGACAGGGCCCCACAATGAGCAGTTCTTC. Protein: CASSAGTGPHNEQFF.

This chain links TRBV9 with TRBJ2-2, with 8 bases identical to TRBD1. The germline gives CDR1 SGDLS, CDR2 YYNGEE. The length of the CDR3 is 17 residues. The V segment lost 4 bases and the J segment 5 bases; nucleotides outside the gene matches: 13. In DNA form, the CDR3 reads TGTGCCAGCAGCCGTTCGCCCCGGGACAGGAGGACCGGGGAGCTGTTTTTT. Protein product: CASSRSPRDRRTGELFF.

V gene TRBV30 combines with J gene TRBJ1-1, with D perhaps TRBD1 (6 bases). Germline CDR1 and CDR2: GTSNPN and SVGIG (reference sequence). The length of the CDR3 is 14 residues. Trimming shortened V by 0 bases and J by 3 bases, and 11 bases separated the two germline ends. Here the CDR3 reads CAWSVFGGHTEAFF. In DNA, the CDR3 is TGTGCCTGGAGTGTATTCGGGGGGCACACTGAAGCTTTCTTT.

The chain couples TRBV6-5 to TRBJ1-1; D is possibly TRBD1 (6 bases). The CDR3 is made up of 15 amino acids. Trimming removed 7 bases from V and 4 bases from J, with 19 bases in between. Germline lookup yields CDR1 MNHEY and CDR2 SVGAGI. The CDR3 sequence is CASTASPGVSTEAFF. For the CDR3, the DNA is TGTGCCAGCACGGCGTCGCCAGGGGTGAGCACTGAAGCTTTCTTT.

This clone appeared once. The V call is TRBV23-1, the J call TRBJ2-7; D perhaps matches TRBD1 (5 bases). TRBV23-1 has ORF status, its function being uncertain. V lost 10 bases and J lost 2, with 21 bases in between. This CDR3 contains 15 residues. CDR3 residues: CATRQTVPVPYEQYF. Here the CDR3 DNA reads TGCGCCACCCGACAGACCGTACCAGTCCCCTACGAGCAGTACTTC.